This T cell receptor beta chain was captured by sequencing in a study of T-cell reconstitution after alpha-beta-depleted transplantation in children (dated by TCRdb to the mid-2010s). Turning to the overall study: Using TCR repertoire profiling, the study quantitatively followed how T-cell immune reconstitution unfolded in children after TCRalphabeta/CD19-depleted allogeneic hematopoietic cell transplantation.

The investigation overall reported the following: In some patients, high TCRbeta diversity at day 60 was attributed to recipient T cells and intrathymic progenitors that had survived conditioning. The apparently early alphabetaT-cell count recovery about two months after transplant was reportedly dependent on only several hundred rapidly expanded clones derived from non-depleted graft cells. Hyperexpanded clone frequencies declined over subsequent months; after one year, T-cell counts and TCRbeta diversity were mostly attributed to newly produced T cells.

Per the germline V gene (reference sequence), DFQATT is the CDR1 and SNEGSKA is the CDR2. There are 14 amino acids in the CDR3, from cysteine to phenylalanine inclusive. The DNA shown is the 42-base CDR3, in frame from base 1. V gives up 5 bases and J gives up 0 bases, and the segment between their germline ends measures 12 bases. Receptor amplification or capture employed PCR. The sequencer listed for this sample is Illumina HiSeq 2500. To normalize quantification of the TCRbeta repertoire, the TCR libraries were built with molecular barcoding that relied on unique molecular identifiers. In TCRdb, the public reads were trimmed at Q25 with fastp and aligned with MiXCR, with productive beta chains retained. Here each entry gathers all rows of one CDR3 protein and keeps the most common genes and DNA. The sample yields around 670,000 distinct CDR3 sequences; under 15% were counted once. The top ten clonotypes cover around 0.8% of the sample.

This clonotype was found many times. Its antigen specificity is not known. The input lacks base qualities; no much larger clone sits a single base away. This specimen's treatment or condition label, interpreted: allogeneic hematopoietic cell transplantation with graft depleted of TCRalphabeta T cells and CD19 B cells. Transplant recipients were children who received TCRalphabeta/CD19-depleted allogeneic hematopoietic cell grafts. The sequence was collected from a girl aged 2-15 years with congenital amegakaryocytic thrombocytopenia, due to receive a stem cell transplant. Recombination connected TRBV20-1 to TRBJ2-3; tentative D gene TRBD1, with 6 bases matching. The sample was PBMCs, taken before TCRalphabeta/CD19-depleted stem cell transplant. The CDR3 here reads CSAEGVRSTDTQYF. The DNA sequence is as follows: TGCAGTGCTGAGGGGGTGCGGAGCACAGATACGCAGTATTTT.